This T cell receptor beta chain was sequenced during a study of T cell responses to AZD1222 COVID-19 vaccine. Study-level points and caveats: The sample set comprised mostly white British donors with more females, and clonal diversity was possibly underestimated. At baseline, just 6 or 7 AZD1222 recipients tested seropositive.

Germline lookup yields CDR1 SGHRS and CDR2 YFSETQ. J gave up 6 bases and V 7 bases, and 10 bases lay outside the gene matches. The CDR3 length is 13 residues. Clones were read by immunoSEQ multiplex PCR, and TCRdb kept only the in-frame ones, dropping some. The top ten clones hold about 5.7% of a sample with 80,000 to 95,000 clones, over 80% of them seen once. In regard to this clone: Antigen: not known.

The TCR originated in an adult in good health. Sequencing was performed on peripheral blood, taken on day 0 of AZD1222 vaccination. V and J are TRBV5-1 and TRBJ2-7, with TRBD2 matching 7 bases. The CDR3 protein is CASPSGRAGEQYF. The CDR3 bases are TGCGCCAGCCCCTCGGGGAGGGCGGGCGAGCAGTACTTC.